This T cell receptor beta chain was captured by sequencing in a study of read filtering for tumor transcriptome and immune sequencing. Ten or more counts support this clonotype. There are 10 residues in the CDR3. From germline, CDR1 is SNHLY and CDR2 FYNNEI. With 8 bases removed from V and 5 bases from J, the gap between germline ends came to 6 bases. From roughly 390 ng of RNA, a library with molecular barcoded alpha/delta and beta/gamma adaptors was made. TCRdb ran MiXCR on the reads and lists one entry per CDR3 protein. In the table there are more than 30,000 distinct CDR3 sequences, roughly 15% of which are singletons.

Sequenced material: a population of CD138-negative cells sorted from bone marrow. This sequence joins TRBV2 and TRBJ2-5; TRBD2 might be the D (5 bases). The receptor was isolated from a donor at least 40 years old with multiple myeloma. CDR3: CASQRETQYF. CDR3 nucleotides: TGTGCCAGCCAGCGGGAGACCCAGTACTTC. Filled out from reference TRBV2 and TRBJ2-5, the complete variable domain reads EPEVTQTPSHQVTQMGQEVILRCVPISNHLYFYWYRQILGQKVEFLVSFYNNEISEKSEIFDDQFSVERPDGSNFTLKIRSTKLEDSAMYFCASQRETQYFGPGTRLLVL.